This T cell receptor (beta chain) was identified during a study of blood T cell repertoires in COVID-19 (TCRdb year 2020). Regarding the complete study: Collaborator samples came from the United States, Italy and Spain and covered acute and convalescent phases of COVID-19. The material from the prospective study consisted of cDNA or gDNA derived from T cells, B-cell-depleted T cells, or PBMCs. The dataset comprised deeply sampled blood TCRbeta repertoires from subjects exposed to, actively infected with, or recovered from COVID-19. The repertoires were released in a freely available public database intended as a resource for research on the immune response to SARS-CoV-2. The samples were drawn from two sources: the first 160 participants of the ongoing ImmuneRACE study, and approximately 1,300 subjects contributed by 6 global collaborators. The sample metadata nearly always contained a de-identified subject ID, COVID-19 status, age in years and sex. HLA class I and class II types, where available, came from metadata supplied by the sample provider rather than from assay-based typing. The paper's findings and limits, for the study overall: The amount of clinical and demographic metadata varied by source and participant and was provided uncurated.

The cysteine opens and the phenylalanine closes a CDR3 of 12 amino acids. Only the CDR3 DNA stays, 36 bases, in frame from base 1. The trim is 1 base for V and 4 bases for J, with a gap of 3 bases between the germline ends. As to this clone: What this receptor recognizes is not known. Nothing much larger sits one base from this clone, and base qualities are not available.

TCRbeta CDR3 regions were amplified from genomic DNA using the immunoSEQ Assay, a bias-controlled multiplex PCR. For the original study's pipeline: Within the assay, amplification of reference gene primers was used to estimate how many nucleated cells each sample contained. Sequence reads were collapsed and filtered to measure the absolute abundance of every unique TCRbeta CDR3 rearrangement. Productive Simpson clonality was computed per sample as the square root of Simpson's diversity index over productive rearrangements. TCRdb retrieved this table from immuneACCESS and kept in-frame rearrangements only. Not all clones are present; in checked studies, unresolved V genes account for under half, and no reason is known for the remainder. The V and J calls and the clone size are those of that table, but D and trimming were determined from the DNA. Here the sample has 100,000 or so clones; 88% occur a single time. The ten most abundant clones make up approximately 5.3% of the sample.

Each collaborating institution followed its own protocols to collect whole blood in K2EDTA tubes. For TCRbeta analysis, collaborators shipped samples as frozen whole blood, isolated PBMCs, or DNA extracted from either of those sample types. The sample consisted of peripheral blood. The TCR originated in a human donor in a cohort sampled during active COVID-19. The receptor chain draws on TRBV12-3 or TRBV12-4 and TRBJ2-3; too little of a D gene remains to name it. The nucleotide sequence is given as TGTGCCAGCAGTTTAGGAGCAGATACGCAGTATTTT. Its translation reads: CASSLGADTQYF.